The 27 T cell receptor beta chains reported below all come from one sample, sequenced in a study of blood T cell repertoires in COVID-19. Clones were read by immunoSEQ multiplex PCR, and TCRdb kept only the in-frame ones, dropping some. The sample gives 200,000 or so clones, around 84% of which show up once; over 9.5% is in the top ten. Sequencing was done on a sample of peripheral blood. The receptors originated from a woman of 80 years or more with COVID-19, enrolled during active disease.

This CDR3 is CASSILQGVPLYEQYF. CDR3 DNA: TGTGCCAGCAGCATACTCCAGGGGGTCCCTCTCTACGAGCAGTACTTC. The chain recombines TRBV5-4 with TRBJ2-7; 7 bases are a match to TRBD1. After removal of 4 bases from V and 3 bases from J, the junction contained 13 bases not matched to a gene. The CDR3 covers 16 residues. Germline CDR1 reads SGHNT; CDR2 reads YYREEE (reference sequence).

The CDR3 loop reads CAIKGQGENEQYF. CDR3 in DNA: TGTGCCATCAAGGGACAGGGGGAGAACGAGCAGTACTTC. The genes are TRBV27 and TRBJ2-7; 11 positions agree with TRBD1. The junction had 7 bases not matched to a gene; V was cut back by 10 bases and J by 5 bases. CDR3 size: 13 residues. From germline, CDR1 is MNHEY and CDR2 SMNVEV (reference sequence).

This chain uses TRBV10-3 with TRBJ1-5; 10 bases are shared with TRBD1. The CDR3 is 17 amino acids. Looked up from germline, CDR1 is ENHRY and CDR2 is SYGVKD. Trimming took 1 base from V and 2 from J; bases not matched to a gene: 5. CDR3 bases: TGTGCCATCAGTGAGTTCCATGGACAGGGGGGCAATCAGCCCCAGCATTTT. It codes for CAISEFHGQGGNQPQHF.

The chain recombines TRBV7-2 with TRBJ1-2, with 10 bases aligning to TRBD1. Germline trimming cut 5 bases from V and 8 bases from J; bases unmatched to any gene: 11. Germline V gene sequence: CDR1 SGHTA, CDR2 FQGNSA. The CDR3 runs to 15 residues. CDR3 sequence reads: CASSPPSDRGRGYTF. DNA of the CDR3: TGTGCCAGCAGCCCCCCATCTGACAGGGGGCGAGGCTACACCTTC.

The chain couples TRBV6-5 to TRBJ2-7; 10 bases match TRBD1. There are 13 residues in the CDR3. The V gene end was trimmed by 6 bases and the J gene end by 8 bases; junction bases not matched to a gene: 7. Germline V lookup: CDR1 MNHEY, CDR2 SVGAGI. In nucleotides, the CDR3 is TGTGCCAGCAGCCGACAGGGGGCGGACAAGCAGTACGTC. Amino acid sequence: CASSRQGADKQYV.

The chain links TRBV18 to TRBJ2-7, with 8 bases that match TRBD1. This CDR3 spans 13 amino acids. The trim removed 3 bases at V and 7 bases at J, leaving 5 bases unmatched. Germline V gene sequence: CDR1 KGHSH, CDR2 LQKENI. The CDR3 DNA is TGTGCCAGCTCACCTAGACAGGGGTGGGAGCAGTACGTC. Encoded protein: CASSPRQGWEQYV.

This clone has more than one count but fewer than ten. The chain is built from TRBV5-6 and TRBJ1-1; perhaps TRBD1 as D (5 bases). Germline CDR1 SGHDT, CDR2 YYEEEE. CDR3 length: 17 residues. The V and J ends lost 0 bases and 0 bases respectively, with 15 bases between them. CDR3 in DNA: TGTGCCAGCAGCTTGGATTTGCATGACAGTCTGAACACTGAAGCTTTCTTT. This encodes CASSLDLHDSLNTEAFF. Supplemented by reference TRBV5-6 and TRBJ1-1, the full variable domain reads DAGVTQSPTHLIKTRGQQVTLRCSPKSGHDTVSWYQQALGQGPQFIFQYYEEEERQRGNFPDRFSGHQFPNYSSELNVNALLLGDSALYLCASSLDLHDSLNTEAFFGQGTRLTVV.

This chain uses TRBV5-4 with TRBJ2-7, with D possibly matching TRBD1 (5 bases). The CDR3 loop spans 14 amino acids. Trimming removed 4 bases from V and 1 base from J, with 12 bases in between. Germline values: CDR1 SGHNT, CDR2 YYREEE (reference sequence). CDR3 sequence reads: CASSQPTDSYEQYF. The CDR3 nucleotides are TGTGCCAGCAGCCAACCGACAGATTCCTACGAGCAGTACTTC.

In regard to this clone: Germline and junction disagree at one end, which may indicate a read error. The chain employs TRBV19 and TRBJ1-2; 7 bases fit TRBD1. The length of the CDR3 is 13 residues. The V gene's germline CDR1 is LNHDA and CDR2 SQIVND (reference sequence). The CDR3 loop reads CASTIGQVGGYTF. CDR3 coding DNA: TGTGCCAGTACTATAGGACAGGTCGGCGGCTACACCTTC.

The chain is built from TRBV7-8 and TRBJ1-3; 9 bases are shared with TRBD1. From germline, CDR1 is SGHVS and CDR2 FQNEAQ. The ends lost 4 bases at V and 1 base at J; junction bases unmatched: 5. CDR3 size: 16 residues. The DNA of the CDR3 is TGTGCCAGCAGCTACACGACAGGGGGGTCTGGAAACACCATATATTTT. Its protein is CASSYTTGGSGNTIYF.

The chain is built from TRBV18 and TRBJ1-2; maybe TRBD1 (5 bases). Trimming took 4 bases from V and 8 from J, leaving 17 bases between them. The V gene's germline CDR1 is KGHSH and CDR2 LQKENI. The CDR3 runs to 14 residues. The CDR3 DNA sequence: TGTGCCAGCTCACTGTCCAGGGCAGTTTCGGGCTACACCTTC. It yields the protein CASSLSRAVSGYTF.

DNA for the CDR3: TGTGCCAGCAGCCCCTACAGGGGTGCCGAGACCCAGTACTTC. Protein product: CASSPYRGAETQYF. The rearrangement uses TRBV9 and TRBJ2-5; 7 bases are a match to TRBD1. Trimming removed 4 bases from V and 5 bases from J; junction bases left unmatched: 8. Germline V lookup: CDR1 SGDLS, CDR2 YYNGEE. The CDR3 length is 14 residues.

As regards this clone: An end of the junction differs from the germline gene, which may be a read error. Other DNA sequences of this sample code for an identical CDR3. CDR3 region: CASSLAREQYF. CDR3 coding DNA: TGTGCCAGCAGCTTAGCGCGCGAGCAGTACTTC. This sequence joins TRBV12-3 or TRBV12-4 and TRBJ2-7, with D perhaps TRBD2 (5 bases). The CDR3 is 11 amino acids.

CDR3 sequence reads: CASSLSGSSYNSPLHF. The CDR3 coding sequence is TGCGCCAGCAGCTTGTCGGGGAGCTCCTATAATTCACCCCTCCACTTT. V gene TRBV5-1 combines with J gene TRBJ1-6; no reliable D call. Germline V gene sequence: CDR1 SGHRS, CDR2 YFSETQ. The CDR3 contains 16 residues. V lost 1 base and J 0 bases, leaving 8 bases between the germline ends.

This rearrangement joins TRBV11-2 to TRBJ2-7; 7 bases are shared with TRBD2. The CDR3 extends over 15 amino acids. CDR1 is SGHAT, CDR2 FQNNGV, per germline. The trim removed 7 bases at V and 1 base at J, leaving 10 bases unmatched. The CDR3 region is CASNPFVGGSYEQYF. In DNA form, the CDR3 reads TGTGCCAGCAACCCGTTTGTGGGGGGGTCCTACGAGCAGTACTTC.

This clone was observed a single time. The chain has TRBV5-8 and TRBJ2-5; D might be TRBD2 (5 bases). The V end was cut by 0 bases, the J end by 9 bases, with 15 bases between. The CDR3 loop spans 14 amino acids. Germline CDR1 is SGHTS and CDR2 is YDEGEE. The CDR3 sequence: CASSLGPAAAAQYF. The CDR3, as DNA: TGTGCCAGCAGCTTGGGACCGGCAGCGGCGGCCCAGTACTTC.

This clone appeared once. The chain carries TRBV27 and TRBJ2-7; TRBD2 agrees at 16 bases. The CDR3 contains 17 residues. The germline V gene has CDR1 MNHEY and CDR2 SMNVEV (reference sequence). Trimming removed 4 bases from V and 6 bases from J; junction bases left unmatched: 9. CDR3 loop: CASSSPGLAGGTGEQYV. The CDR3 DNA is TGTGCCAGCAGTTCTCCGGGACTAGCGGGGGGGACGGGCGAGCAGTACGTC.

This chain connects TRBV7-2 to TRBJ1-2; D remains ambiguous. Trimming removed 5 bases from V and 7 bases from J, with 17 bases in between. Germline CDR1 and CDR2: SGHTA and FQGNSA. This CDR3 contains 14 residues. CDR3: CASSPQPSSLGYTF. In DNA form, the CDR3 reads TGTGCCAGCAGCCCCCAACCTAGCTCTCTTGGCTACACCTTC. The full variable domain, with the rest looked up from reference TRBV7-2 and TRBJ1-2, is GAGVSQSPSNKVTEKGKDVELRCDPISGHTALYWYRQSLGQGLEFLIYFQGNSAPDKSGLPSDRFSAERTGGSVSTLTIQRTQQEDSAVYLCASSPQPSSLGYTFGSGTRLTVV.

V gene TRBV7-2 combines with J gene TRBJ1-5, with 8 bases identical to TRBD1. Germline loops: CDR1 SGHTA, CDR2 FQGNSA. The CDR3 has 14 residues. J gave up 7 bases and V 2 bases, and 4 bases lay outside the gene matches. CDR3 coding DNA: TGTGCCAGCAGCTTACGACAGGGGAAACAGCCCCAGCATTTT. Protein sequence: CASSLRQGKQPQHF.

J is TRBJ1-4 and V is TRBV5-1, with 8 bases lining up with TRBD1. Unmatched junction bases numbered 6, after V lost 4 bases and J lost 7 bases. This CDR3 is built from 14 residues. Germline CDR1 reads SGHRS; CDR2 reads YFSETQ. The CDR3 region has the DNA TGCGCCAGCAGCGTGGACAGGGTGACTGAAAAACTGTTTTTT. It translates to CASSVDRVTEKLFF.

Points on this clone: A junction end diverges from the germline sequence, so it may reflect a read error. The chain carries TRBV29-1 and TRBJ1-1; tentative D call: TRBD1 (5 bases). The CDR3 sequence is 12 residues long. Per the germline V gene, CDR1 is SQVTM and CDR2 is ANQGSEA. CDR3 in amino acids: CSVEGDSTEAFF. CDR3 coding DNA: TGCAGCGTGGAAGGGGACTCCACTGAAGCTTTCTTT.

This clone was seen once. The genes are TRBV28 and TRBJ1-2; 7 nucleotides line up with TRBD1. Per the germline V gene, CDR1 is MDHEN and CDR2 is SYDVKM. With 1 base clipped from V and 8 bases from J, the junction kept 10 bases outside the gene matches. The CDR3 extends over 15 amino acids. The CDR3 is CASSLSLQGTGGYTF. The DNA of the CDR3 is TGTGCCAGCAGTTTATCGTTACAGGGGACTGGCGGCTACACCTTC.

The chain couples TRBV5-4 to TRBJ1-5; D perhaps matches TRBD1 (5 bases). Germline V lookup: CDR1 SGHNT, CDR2 YYREEE (reference sequence). This CDR3 contains 15 residues. The V end lost 4 bases, the J end lost 2 bases, and 13 bases lay between the germline ends. CDR3: CASSQGGERNQPQHF. In DNA, the CDR3 is TGTGCCAGCAGCCAAGGAGGGGAACGCAATCAGCCCCAGCATTTT.

A note on this clone: Within the sample, other DNA sequences also encode this same CDR3. The chain uses TRBV7-9 and TRBJ1-1, with 8 positions matching TRBD1. After removal of 5 bases from V and 0 bases from J, the junction contained 5 bases not matched to a gene. The CDR3 totals 15 residues. The germline CDR1 and CDR2 sequences are SEHNR and FQNEAQ (reference sequence). CDR3 sequence (DNA): TGTGCCAGCAGCGCCCGACAGGGGATGAACACTGAAGCTTTCTTT. Its translation: CASSARQGMNTEAFF. Complete variable domain (other parts from reference TRBV7-9 and TRBJ1-1): DTGVSQNPRHKITKRGQNVTFRCDPISEHNRLYWYRQTLGQGPEFLTYFQNEAQLEKSRLLSDRFSAERPKGSFSTLEIQRTEQGDSAMYLCASSARQGMNTEAFFGQGTRLTVV.

The genes are TRBV4-1 and TRBJ1-2; no clear D. CDR3 length: 14 residues. Germline loops: CDR1 MGHRA, CDR2 YSYEKL. V shed 4 bases and J shed 4 bases, with 13 bases lying between them. This chain's CDR3 is CASSPGRDFYGYTF. CDR3 DNA: TGCGCCAGCAGCCCCGGACGGGATTTCTATGGCTACACCTTC.

J is TRBJ2-1 and V is TRBV7-2; D is perhaps TRBD2 (7 bases). Germline values: CDR1 SGHTA, CDR2 FQGNSA. CDR3 length: 15 residues. Trimming took 1 base from V and 6 from J, leaving 13 bases between them. CDR3 DNA: TGTGCCAGCAGCTTAGGGACGGGGGGCCCCAATGAGCAGTTCTTC. Protein product: CASSLGTGGPNEQFF.

The chain couples TRBV5-5 to TRBJ2-3; the D gene is possibly TRBD1 (6 bases). The CDR3 runs 15 residues. CDR1 SGHKS and CDR2 YYEKEE come from the germline V gene (reference sequence). Trimming stripped 3 bases from V and 0 bases from J, with 11 bases between. CDR3 residues: CASSSSRGSTDTQYF. The DNA for the CDR3 is TGTGCCAGCAGCTCTTCAAGGGGGAGCACAGATACGCAGTATTTT.